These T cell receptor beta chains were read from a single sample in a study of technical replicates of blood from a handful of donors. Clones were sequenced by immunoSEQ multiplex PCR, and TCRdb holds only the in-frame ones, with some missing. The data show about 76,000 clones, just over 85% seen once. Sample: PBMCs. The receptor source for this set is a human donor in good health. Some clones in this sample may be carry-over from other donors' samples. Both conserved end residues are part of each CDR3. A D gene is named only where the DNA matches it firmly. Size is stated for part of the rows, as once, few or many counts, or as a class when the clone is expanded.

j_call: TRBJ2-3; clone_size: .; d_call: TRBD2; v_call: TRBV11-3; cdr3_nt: TGTGCCAGCAGCTTAGAATCTAGCGGGGGCACAGATACGCAGTATTTT; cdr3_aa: CASSLESSGGTDTQYF
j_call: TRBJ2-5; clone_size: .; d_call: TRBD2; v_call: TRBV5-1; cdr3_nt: TGCGCCAGCAGCTTGGGGACTAGCGGGCTAGAGACCCAGTACTTC; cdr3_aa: CASSLGTSGLETQYF
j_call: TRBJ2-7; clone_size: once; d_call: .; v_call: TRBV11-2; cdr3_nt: TGTGCCAGCAGCCATCCCTACGAGCAGTACTTC; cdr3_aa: CASSHPYEQYF
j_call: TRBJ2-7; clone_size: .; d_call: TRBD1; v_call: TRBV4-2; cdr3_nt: TGTGCCAGCAGCCCCTGGGACAGTGGGGCCTACGAGCAGTACTTC; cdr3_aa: CASSPWDSGAYEQYF
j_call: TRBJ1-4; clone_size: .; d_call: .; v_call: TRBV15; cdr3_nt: TGTGCCACCAGCAGAGGGGGCACTAATGAAAAACTGTTTTTT; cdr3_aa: CATSRGGTNEKLFF
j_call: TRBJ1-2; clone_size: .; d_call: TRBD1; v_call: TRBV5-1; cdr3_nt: TGCGCCAGCAGCTTGGTAGAAACAGGGGACTATGGCTACACCTTC; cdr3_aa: CASSLVETGDYGYTF
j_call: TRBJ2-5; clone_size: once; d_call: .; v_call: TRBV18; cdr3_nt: TGTGCCAGCTCACCATTGAAGGGAGGTGAGACCCAGTACTTC; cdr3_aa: CASSPLKGGETQYF
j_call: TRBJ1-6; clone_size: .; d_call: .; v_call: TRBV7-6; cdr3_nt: TGTGCCAGCAGCCACCAGGTGGATTCACCCCTCCACTTT; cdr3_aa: CASSHQVDSPLHF
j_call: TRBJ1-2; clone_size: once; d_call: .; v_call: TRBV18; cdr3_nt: TGTGCCAGCTCACCACAGGGGCTCTATGGCTACACCTTC; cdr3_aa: CASSPQGLYGYTF
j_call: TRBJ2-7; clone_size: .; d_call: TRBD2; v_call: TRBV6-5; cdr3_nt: TGTGCCAGCAGCCCCGGACTAGCGGGACCTCTCGAGCAGTACTTC; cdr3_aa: CASSPGLAGPLEQYF
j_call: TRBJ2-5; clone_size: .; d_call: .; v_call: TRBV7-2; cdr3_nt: TGTGCCAGCAGCCCGGGACTGAAGGAGACCCAGTACTTC; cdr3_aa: CASSPGLKETQYF
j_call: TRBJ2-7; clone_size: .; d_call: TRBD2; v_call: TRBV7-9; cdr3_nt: TGTGCCAGCAGCTTAGTCCCTAGCGGGGGGCGGTACGAGCAGTACTTC; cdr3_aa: CASSLVPSGGRYEQYF
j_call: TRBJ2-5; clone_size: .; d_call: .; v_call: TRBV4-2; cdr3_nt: TGTGCCAGCAGCCATGTTAGCGAGGGCGAAGAGACCCAGTACTTC; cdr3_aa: CASSHVSEGEETQYF
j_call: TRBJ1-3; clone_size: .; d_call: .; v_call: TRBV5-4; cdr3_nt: TGTGCCAGCAGCACGGTCGGTGTGGGAAACACCATATATTTT; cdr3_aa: CASSTVGVGNTIYF
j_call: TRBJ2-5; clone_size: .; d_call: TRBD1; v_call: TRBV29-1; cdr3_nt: TGCAGCGTGGACCCCGGGACAGGGGTTTACCAAGAGACCCAGTACTTC; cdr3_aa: CSVDPGTGVYQETQYF
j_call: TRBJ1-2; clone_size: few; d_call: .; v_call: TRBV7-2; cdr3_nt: TGTGCCAGCAGCCAGGCTGGCTTACCCGACTATGGCTACACCTTC; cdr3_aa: CASSQAGLPDYGYTF
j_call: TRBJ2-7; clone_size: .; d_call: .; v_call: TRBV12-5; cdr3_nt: TGTGCTAGTGGTTTGGTATTAGGGAGGGAGCAGTACTTC; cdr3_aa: CASGLVLGREQYF
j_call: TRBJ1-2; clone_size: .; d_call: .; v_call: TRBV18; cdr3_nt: TGTGCCAGCTCACCTGGACAGATAGGTCTCTATGGCTACACCTTC; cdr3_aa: CASSPGQIGLYGYTF
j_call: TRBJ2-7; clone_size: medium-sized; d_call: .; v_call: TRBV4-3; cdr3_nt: TGCGCCAGCAGCCAAGATAGGACAGCCACCTACGAGCAGTACTTC; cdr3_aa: CASSQDRTATYEQYF
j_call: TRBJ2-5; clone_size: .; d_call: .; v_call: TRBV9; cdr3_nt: TGTGCCAGCAGCGTAGGAAACAGAGAAGAGACCCAGTACTTC; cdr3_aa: CASSVGNREETQYF
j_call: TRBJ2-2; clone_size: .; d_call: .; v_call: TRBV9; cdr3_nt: TGTGCCAGCAGTAGGGGGGTGTGGACAGGGAACACCGGGGAGCTGTTTTTT; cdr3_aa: CASSRGVWTGNTGELFF
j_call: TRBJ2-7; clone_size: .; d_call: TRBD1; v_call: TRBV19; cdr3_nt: TGTGCCAGTAGTATCCCGGGACAGTTATACGAGCAGTACTTC; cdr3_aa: CASSIPGQLYEQYF
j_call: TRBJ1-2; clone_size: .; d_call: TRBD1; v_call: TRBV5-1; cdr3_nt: TGCGCCAGCAGCTTGGGGACAGGGGAAGACGACTATGGCTACACCTTC; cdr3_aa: CASSLGTGEDDYGYTF
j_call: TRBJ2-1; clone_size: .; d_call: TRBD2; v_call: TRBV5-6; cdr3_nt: TGTGCCAGCAGCTTCGGTAGCGGGGGGGCAGGTGAGCAGTTCTTC; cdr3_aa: CASSFGSGGAGEQFF
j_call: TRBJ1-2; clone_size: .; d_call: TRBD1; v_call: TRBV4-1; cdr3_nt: TGCGCCAGCAGCCAATCTCTGTCCGGGACAGTTTTTGGCTACACCTTC; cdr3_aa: CASSQSLSGTVFGYTF
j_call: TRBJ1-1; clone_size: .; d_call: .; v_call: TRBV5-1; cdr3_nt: TGCGCCAGCACCACTGGTGTAGCTTTCTTT; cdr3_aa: CASTTGVAFF
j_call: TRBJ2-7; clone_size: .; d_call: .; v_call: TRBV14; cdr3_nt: TGTGCCAGCAGCCAAGATAAAAGGCAGGGGTTCTACGAGCAGTACTTC; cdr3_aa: CASSQDKRQGFYEQYF
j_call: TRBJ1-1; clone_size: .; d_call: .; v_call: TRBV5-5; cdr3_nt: TGTGCCAGCAGGCCTTTGACTGTCACGGGGACTGAAGCTTTCTTT; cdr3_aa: CASRPLTVTGTEAFF
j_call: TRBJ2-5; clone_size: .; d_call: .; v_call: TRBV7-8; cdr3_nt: TGTGCCAGCAGCTCTGTGCTGACGCAGGGTGAGACCCAGTACTTC; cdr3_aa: CASSSVLTQGETQYF
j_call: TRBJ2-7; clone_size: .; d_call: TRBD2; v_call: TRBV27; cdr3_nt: TGTGCCAGCAGTTCGGTCGCGGGGGGGCCCTACGAGCAGTACTTC; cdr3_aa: CASSSVAGGPYEQYF
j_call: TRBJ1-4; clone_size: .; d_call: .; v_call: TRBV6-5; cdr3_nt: TGTGCCAGCAGTTACGACTCAGGGGTAGTCCGGGAAAAACTGTTTTTT; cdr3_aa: CASSYDSGVVREKLFF
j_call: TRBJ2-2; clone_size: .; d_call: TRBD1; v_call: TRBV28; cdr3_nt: TGTGCCAGCAGCTTAGGGGGCTCGAACACCGGGGAGCTGTTTTTT; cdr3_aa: CASSLGGSNTGELFF
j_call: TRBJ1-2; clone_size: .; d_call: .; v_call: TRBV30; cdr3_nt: TGTGCCTGGAGACACACAGTCCCTGGCTACACCTTC; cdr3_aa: CAWRHTVPGYTF
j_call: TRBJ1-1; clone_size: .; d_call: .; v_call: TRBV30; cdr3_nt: TGTGCCTGGAGTAGTGAGCAGAACACTGAAGCTTTCTTT; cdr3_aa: CAWSSEQNTEAFF
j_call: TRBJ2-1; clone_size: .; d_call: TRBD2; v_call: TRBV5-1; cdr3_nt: TGCGCCAGCAGCTTTGGACTAGCGGGAGGTCCATCAACACGCTCCTACAATGAGCAGTTCTTC; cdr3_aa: CASSFGLAGGPSTRSYNEQFF
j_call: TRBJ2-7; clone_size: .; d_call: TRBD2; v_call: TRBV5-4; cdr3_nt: TGTGCCAGCACCCCGAGCGGGGGCAGGACCTACGAGCAGTACTTC; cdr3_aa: CASTPSGGRTYEQYF
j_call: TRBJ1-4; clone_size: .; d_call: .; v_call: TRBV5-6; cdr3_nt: TGTGCCAGCAGCTTGAGCGGGCCAACTAATGAAAAACTGTTTTTT; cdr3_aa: CASSLSGPTNEKLFF
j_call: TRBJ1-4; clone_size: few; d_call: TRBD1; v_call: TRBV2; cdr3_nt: TGTGCCAGCCGCTGGACAGGGAGTGAAAAACTGTTTTTT; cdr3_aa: CASRWTGSEKLFF
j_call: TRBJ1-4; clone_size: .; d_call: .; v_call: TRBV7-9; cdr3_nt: TGTGCCAGCAGCCTTATAACAGAAACAACTAATGAAAAACTGTTTTTT; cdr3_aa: CASSLITETTNEKLFF
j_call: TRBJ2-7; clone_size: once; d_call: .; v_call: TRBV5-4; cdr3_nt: TGTGCCAGCAGCCCGGGCAGGGGAGTATCCTACGAGCAGTACTTC; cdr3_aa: CASSPGRGVSYEQYF
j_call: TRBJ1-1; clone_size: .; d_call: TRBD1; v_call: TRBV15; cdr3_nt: TGTGCCACCAGCTCGACAGGGATGGGACCCATGAACACTGAAGCTTTCTTT; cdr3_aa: CATSSTGMGPMNTEAFF
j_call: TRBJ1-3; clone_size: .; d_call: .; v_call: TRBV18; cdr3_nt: TGTGCCAGCTCACCAATTGGACAGCCAGACACCATATATTTT; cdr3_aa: CASSPIGQPDTIYF
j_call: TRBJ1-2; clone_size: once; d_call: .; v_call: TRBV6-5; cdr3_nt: TGTGCCAGCAGTGAACACCCTAACTATGGCTACACCTTC; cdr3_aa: CASSEHPNYGYTF
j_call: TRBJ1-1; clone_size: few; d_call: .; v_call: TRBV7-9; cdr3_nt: TGTGCCAGCAGCAACAAGCCGGTCGCCAGGGGTAACACTGAAGCTTTCTTT; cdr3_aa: CASSNKPVARGNTEAFF
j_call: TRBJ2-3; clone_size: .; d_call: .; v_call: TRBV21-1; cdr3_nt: TGTGCCAGCAGCCCGAACGAAGGGGGCTCTAGCACAGATACGCAGTATTTT; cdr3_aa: CASSPNEGGSSTDTQYF
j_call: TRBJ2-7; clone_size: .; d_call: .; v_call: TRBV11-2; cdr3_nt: TGTGCCAGCAGCTTCTTGGGGAGTCTCGACGAGCAGTACTTC; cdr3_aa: CASSFLGSLDEQYF
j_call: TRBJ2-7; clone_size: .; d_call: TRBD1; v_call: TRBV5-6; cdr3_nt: TGTGCCAGCAGCTCGACAGGGGTAGGCGAGCAGTACTTC; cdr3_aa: CASSSTGVGEQYF
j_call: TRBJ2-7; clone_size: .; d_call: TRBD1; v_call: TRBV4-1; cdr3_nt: TGCGCCAGCAGCGACAGGGTACACGAGCAGTACTTC; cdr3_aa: CASSDRVHEQYF
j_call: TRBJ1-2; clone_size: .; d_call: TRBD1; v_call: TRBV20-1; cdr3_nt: TGCAGTGCTCAGGGGACAGGGGGCTACACCTTC; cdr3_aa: CSAQGTGGYTF
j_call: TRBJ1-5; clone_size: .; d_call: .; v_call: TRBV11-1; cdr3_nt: TGTGCCAGCAGCTTAGATTACAATCAGCCCCAGCATTTT; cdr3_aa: CASSLDYNQPQHF
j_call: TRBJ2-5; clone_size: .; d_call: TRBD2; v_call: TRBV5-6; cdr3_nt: TGTGCCAGCAGCACGACTAGCGGGCTACAAGAGACCCAGTACTTC; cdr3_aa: CASSTTSGLQETQYF
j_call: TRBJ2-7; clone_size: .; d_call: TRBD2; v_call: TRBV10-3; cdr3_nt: TGTGCCATCAGTGGGGAGGGTAACGAGCAGTACTTC; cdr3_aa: CAISGEGNEQYF
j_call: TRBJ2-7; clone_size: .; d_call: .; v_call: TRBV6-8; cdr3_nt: TGTGCCAGCAGTTGGCCAAGCGGGCTAGACTACGAGCAGTACTTC; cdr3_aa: CASSWPSGLDYEQYF
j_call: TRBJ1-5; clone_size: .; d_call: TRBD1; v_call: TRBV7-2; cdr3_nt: TGTGCCAGCAGCCTAAACAGGGGAAATCAGCCCCAGCATTTT; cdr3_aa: CASSLNRGNQPQHF